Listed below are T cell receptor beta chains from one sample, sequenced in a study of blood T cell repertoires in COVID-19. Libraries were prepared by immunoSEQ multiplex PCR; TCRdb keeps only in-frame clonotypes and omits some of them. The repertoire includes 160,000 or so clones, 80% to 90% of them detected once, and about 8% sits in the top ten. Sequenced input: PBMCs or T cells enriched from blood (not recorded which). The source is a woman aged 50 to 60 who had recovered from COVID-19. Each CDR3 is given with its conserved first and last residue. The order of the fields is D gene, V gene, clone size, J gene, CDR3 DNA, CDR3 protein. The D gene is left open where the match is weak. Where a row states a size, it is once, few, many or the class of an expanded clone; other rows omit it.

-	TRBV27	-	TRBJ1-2	TGTGCCAGCAGTCGGGGAGGTGGGGGCTACACCTTC	CASSRGGGGYTF
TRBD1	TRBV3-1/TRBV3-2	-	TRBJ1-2	TGTGCCAGCAGCCAAGACCCCGGACAGGGCTATGGCTACACCTTC	CASSQDPGQGYGYTF
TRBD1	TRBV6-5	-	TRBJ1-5	TGTGCCAGCAGGACCGGGACAGGGGGGCAGCATTTT	CASRTGTGGQHF
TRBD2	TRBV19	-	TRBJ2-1	TGTGCCAGTAGTATCCCCGGGACTAGTCTTGCCCACAGGGATGAGCAGTTCTTC	CASSIPGTSLAHRDEQFF
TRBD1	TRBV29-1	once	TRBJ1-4	TGCAGCGCGGACAGGGGTAATGAAAAACTGTTTTTT	CSADRGNEKLFF
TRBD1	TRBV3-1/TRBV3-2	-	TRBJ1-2	TGTGCCAGCAGCCAAGGGGACAGGGGGCGTAACTATGGCTACACCTTC	CASSQGDRGRNYGYTF
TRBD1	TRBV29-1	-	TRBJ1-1	TGCAGCGCAGAGGGACAGTCGGGGACTGGAGCTTTCTTT	CSAEGQSGTGAFF
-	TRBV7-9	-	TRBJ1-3	TGTGCCAGCAGCTTACAGGGAAACACCATATATTTT	CASSLQGNTIYF
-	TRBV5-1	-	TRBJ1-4	TGCGCCAGCAGCTTGGCAGAGGCACCTTTTGCAACTAATGAAAAACTGTTTTTT	CASSLAEAPFATNEKLFF
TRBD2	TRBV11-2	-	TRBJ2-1	TGTGCCAGCAGCACGGGACTAGCGGGAAGTGATGAGCAGTTCTTC	CASSTGLAGSDEQFF